This section outlines one T cell receptor (beta chain) sequence together with its context. Its antigen is as yet unknown. Trimming cost V 6 bases and J 6 bases; bases outside gene matches: 11. Germline values: CDR1 SNHLY, CDR2 FYNNEI. The length of the CDR3 is 14 residues. These data are taken from a study of shared clonotypes between healthy human individuals. The study, taken as a whole, reports: Naive subsets typically showed greater estimated richness than memory subsets.

The data were produced by immunoSEQ multiplex PCR, yet TCRdb's version contains in-frame clones alone and is incomplete. This sample has hundreds of thousands of clones; around 92% occur once, and the top ten carry about 24%. Naive CD8 cells lacked CD45RO and underwent positive selection for CCR7, leaving out terminally differentiated effector memory CD45RA+ cells. The V gene is TRBV2, the J gene TRBJ2-7; 7 bases line up with TRBD1. The receptor was isolated from a man aged 25-45 years in good health. Specimen: naive CD8+ T cells sorted from blood. The chain's CDR3 is CASRAKGARTEQYF. Written as DNA, the CDR3 is TGTGCCAGCAGAGCGAAGGGGGCGCGAACCGAGCAGTACTTC.